This passage covers 6 T cell receptor beta chains from one sample sequenced in a study of blood T cell repertoires in COVID-19. Only in-frame clones appear in the TCRdb table, and some are missing; sequencing was by immunoSEQ multiplex PCR. This sample has about 370,000 clones; roughly nine tenths occur once, and the top ten carry more than 0.85%. The specimen was PBMCs or T cells enriched from blood (not recorded which). The receptors derive from a woman between 40 and 50 years old who had been exposed to COVID-19.

This chain connects TRBV18 to TRBJ2-3, with 8 bases that match TRBD1. Germline V lookup: CDR1 KGHSH, CDR2 LQKENI. CDR3 length: 19 amino acids. The trim removed 4 bases at V and 5 bases at J, leaving 20 bases unmatched. CDR3 sequence (DNA): TGTGCCAGCTCACGACAGGGGAGAGGAGGGACCAAGGAGGTAGATACGCAGTATTTT. Encoded protein: CASSRQGRGGTKEVDTQYF.

CDR3 residues: CASSQKTGGWDGYTF. Here the CDR3 DNA reads TGTGCCAGCAGTCAGAAGACAGGGGGCTGGGATGGCTACACCTTC. V and J are TRBV27 and TRBJ1-2; 10 nucleotides align to TRBD1. CDR1 and CDR2 (germline): MNHEY, SMNVEV (reference sequence). With V trimmed by 5 bases and J by 6 bases, 9 bases remained unmatched. This CDR3 is built from 15 residues.

CDR3 nucleotides: TGTGCCAGCAGCTTGGCAGGGGACAATCAGCCCCAGCATTTT. Its translation: CASSLAGDNQPQHF. The chain couples TRBV5-5 to TRBJ1-5, with D maybe TRBD1 (6 bases). Germline assignment: CDR1 SGHKS and CDR2 YYEKEE (reference sequence). The CDR3 contains 14 residues. The germline V and J ends were trimmed by 0 bases and 3 bases, with 7 bases remaining between them.

The rearrangement links TRBV29-1 to TRBJ1-2; 10 bases align to TRBD1. The germline V gene has CDR1 SQVTM and CDR2 ANQGSEA. V was clipped by 5 bases and J by 2 bases; unmatched bases: 14. This CDR3 spans 17 amino acids. The CDR3 nucleotides read TGCAGCGTTCCTAACCGATGGACAGGGGGAGGGAACTATGGCTACACCTTC. This translates into CSVPNRWTGGGNYGYTF. The whole variable domain, filled in from reference TRBV29-1 and TRBJ1-2, reads SAVISQKPSRDICQRGTSLTIQCQVDSQVTMMFWYRQQPGQSLTLIATANQGSEATYESGFVIDKFPISRPNLTFSTLTVSNMSPEDSSIYLCSVPNRWTGGGNYGYTFGSGTRLTVV.

The chain is built from TRBV30 and TRBJ2-2; tentatively, D is TRBD2 (5 bases). This CDR3 is built from 15 residues. CDR1 and CDR2 (germline): GTSNPN, SVGIG (reference sequence). V was shortened by 4 bases and J by 1 base, with 13 bases between the two germline ends. In DNA, the CDR3 is TGTGCCTGGATGAAGCCGGGAATGAACACCGGGGAGCTGTTTTTT. This sequence encodes CAWMKPGMNTGELFF.

The chain recombines TRBV7-3 with TRBJ2-1; TRBD1 aligns across 7 bases. The V segment lost 2 bases and the J segment 7 bases; nucleotides outside the gene matches: 11. CDR3 length equals 16 residues. Germline V gene data show CDR1 as SGHTA and CDR2 as FQGTGA. The CDR3 coding sequence is TGTGCCAGCAGCTTATCCCCATGGACAGGCAAGAATGAGCAGTTCTTC. It codes for CASSLSPWTGKNEQFF.